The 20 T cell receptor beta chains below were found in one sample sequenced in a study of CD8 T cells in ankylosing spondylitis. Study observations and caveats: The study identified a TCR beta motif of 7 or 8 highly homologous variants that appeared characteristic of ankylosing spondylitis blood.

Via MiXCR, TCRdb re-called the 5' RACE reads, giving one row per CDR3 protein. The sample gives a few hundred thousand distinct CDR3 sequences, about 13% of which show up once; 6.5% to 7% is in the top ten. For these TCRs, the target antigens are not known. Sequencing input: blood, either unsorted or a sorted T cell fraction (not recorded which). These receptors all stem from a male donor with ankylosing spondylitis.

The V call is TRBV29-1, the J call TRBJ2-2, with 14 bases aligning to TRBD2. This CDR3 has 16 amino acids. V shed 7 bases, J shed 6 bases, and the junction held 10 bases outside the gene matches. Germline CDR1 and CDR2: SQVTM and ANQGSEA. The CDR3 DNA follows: TGCAGCGCCGCGCCCGGGACTAGCGGGAGCGCCGGGGAGCTGTTTTTT. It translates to CSAAPGTSGSAGELFF.

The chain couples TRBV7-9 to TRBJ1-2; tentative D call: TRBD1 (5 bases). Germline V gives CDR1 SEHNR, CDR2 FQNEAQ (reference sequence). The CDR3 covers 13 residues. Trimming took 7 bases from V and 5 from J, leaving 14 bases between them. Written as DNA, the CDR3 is TGTGCCAGCAAAGGGACGGGGGAATATGGCTACACCTTC. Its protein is CASKGTGEYGYTF.

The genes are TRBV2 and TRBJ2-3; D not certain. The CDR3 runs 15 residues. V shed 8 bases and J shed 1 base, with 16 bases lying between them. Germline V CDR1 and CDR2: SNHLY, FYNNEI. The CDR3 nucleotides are TGTGCCAGCTCCCCGGTGGGCGGCGGCACAGATACGCAGTATTTT. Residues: CASSPVGGGTDTQYF.

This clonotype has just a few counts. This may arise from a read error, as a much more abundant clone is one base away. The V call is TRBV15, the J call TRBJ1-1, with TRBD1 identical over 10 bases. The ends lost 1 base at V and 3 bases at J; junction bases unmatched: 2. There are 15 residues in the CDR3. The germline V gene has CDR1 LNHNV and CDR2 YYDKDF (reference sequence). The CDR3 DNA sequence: TGTGCCACCAGCAGAGGACAGGGGGCGGACACTGAAGCTTTCTTT. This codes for CATSRGQGADTEAFF.

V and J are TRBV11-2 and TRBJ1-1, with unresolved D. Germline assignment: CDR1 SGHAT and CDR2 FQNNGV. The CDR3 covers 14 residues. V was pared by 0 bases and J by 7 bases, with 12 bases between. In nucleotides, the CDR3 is TGTGCCAGCAGCTTAGATGGGCGGGTGGGTGAAGCTTTCTTT. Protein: CASSLDGRVGEAFF.

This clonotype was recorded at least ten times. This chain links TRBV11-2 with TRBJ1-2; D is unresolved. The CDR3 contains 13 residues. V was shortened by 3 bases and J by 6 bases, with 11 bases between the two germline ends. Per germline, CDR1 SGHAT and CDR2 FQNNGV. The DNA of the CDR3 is TGTGCCAGCAGCTTCCCGTACCGGGATGGCTACACCTTC. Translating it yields CASSFPYRDGYTF.

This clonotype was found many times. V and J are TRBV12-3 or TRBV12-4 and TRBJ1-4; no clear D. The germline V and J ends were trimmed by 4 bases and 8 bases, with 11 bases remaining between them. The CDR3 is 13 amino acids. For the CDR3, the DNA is TGTGCCAGCAGTTATTTTGGCGTGGAAAAACTGTTTTTT. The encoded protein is CASSYFGVEKLFF.

Here the CDR3 reads CASSLGLAGYYEQYF. CDR3 coding DNA: TGCGCCAGCAGCTTGGGGCTAGCGGGATACTACGAGCAGTACTTC. The V call is TRBV5-1, the J call TRBJ2-7; 9 bases agree with TRBD2. The CDR3 consists of 15 residues. V trimming: 0 bases; J trimming: 3 bases; junction bases outside the gene matches: 4. Germline CDR1 SGHRS, CDR2 YFSETQ.

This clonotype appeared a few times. The CDR3 spells CASSFEGPLGQGYSNQPQHF. CDR3 sequence (DNA): TGTGCCAGCAGTTTTGAAGGACCCCTCGGACAGGGCTATAGCAATCAGCCCCAGCATTTT. The chain uses TRBV12-3 or TRBV12-4 and TRBJ1-5; 8 bases are a match to TRBD1. Trimming took 3 bases from V and 0 from J; bases not matched to a gene: 16. The CDR3 loop spans 20 amino acids.

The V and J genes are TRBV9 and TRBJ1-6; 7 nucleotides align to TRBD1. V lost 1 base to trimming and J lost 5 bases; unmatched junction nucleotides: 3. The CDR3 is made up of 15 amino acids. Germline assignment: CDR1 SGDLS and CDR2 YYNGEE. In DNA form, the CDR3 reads TGTGCCAGCAGCGTACAGGGACAGCATAATTCACCCCTCCACTTT. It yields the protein CASSVQGQHNSPLHF.

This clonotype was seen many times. The CDR3 DNA reads TGTGCCAGCAGCAGGGGACTTCATGAGCAGTTCTTC. Translation: CASSRGLHEQFF. The chain combines TRBV12-3 or TRBV12-4 with TRBJ2-1; possibly TRBD1 or TRBD2 for D (6 bases each). Between the trimmed V and J ends, which lost 6 bases and 8 bases, there was a span of 11 bases. The CDR3 covers 12 residues.

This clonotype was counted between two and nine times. This CDR3 is CSAQGPTGEQYF. Here the CDR3 DNA reads TGCAGTGCTCAAGGACCTACGGGGGAGCAGTACTTC. The V gene is TRBV20-1, the J gene TRBJ2-7; tentative D call: TRBD2 (5 bases). The V gene's germline CDR1 is DFQATT and CDR2 SNEGSKA (reference sequence). This CDR3 is 12 amino acids long. Trimming cost V 5 bases and J 7 bases, with 15 bases left between them.

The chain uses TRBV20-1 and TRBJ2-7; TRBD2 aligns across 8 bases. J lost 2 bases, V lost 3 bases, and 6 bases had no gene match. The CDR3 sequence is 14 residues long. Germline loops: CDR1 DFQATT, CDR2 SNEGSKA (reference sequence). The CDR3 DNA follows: TGCAGTGCTAGCCCAAATAGCGGGACCTACGAGCAGTACTTC. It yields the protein CSASPNSGTYEQYF.

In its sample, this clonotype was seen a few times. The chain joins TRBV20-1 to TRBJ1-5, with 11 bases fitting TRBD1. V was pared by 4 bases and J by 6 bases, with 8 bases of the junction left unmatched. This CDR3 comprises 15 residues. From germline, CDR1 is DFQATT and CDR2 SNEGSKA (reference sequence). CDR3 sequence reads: CSATPGQGVGQPQHF. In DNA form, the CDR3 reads TGCAGTGCTACCCCGGGACAGGGGGTTGGTCAGCCCCAGCATTTT.

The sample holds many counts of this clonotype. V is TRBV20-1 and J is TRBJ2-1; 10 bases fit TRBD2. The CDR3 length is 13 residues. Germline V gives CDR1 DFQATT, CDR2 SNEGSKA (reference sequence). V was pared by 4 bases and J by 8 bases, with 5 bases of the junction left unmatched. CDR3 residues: CSAKSGRAHEQFF. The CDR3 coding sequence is TGCAGTGCTAAAAGCGGGAGGGCCCATGAGCAGTTCTTC.

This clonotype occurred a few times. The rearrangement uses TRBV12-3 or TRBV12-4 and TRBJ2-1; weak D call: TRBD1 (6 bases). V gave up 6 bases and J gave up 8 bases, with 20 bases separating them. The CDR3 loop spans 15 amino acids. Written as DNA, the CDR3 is TGTGCCAGCAGCATGGACAGTCCGGGCGTCGATGAGCAGTTCTTC. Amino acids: CASSMDSPGVDEQFF.

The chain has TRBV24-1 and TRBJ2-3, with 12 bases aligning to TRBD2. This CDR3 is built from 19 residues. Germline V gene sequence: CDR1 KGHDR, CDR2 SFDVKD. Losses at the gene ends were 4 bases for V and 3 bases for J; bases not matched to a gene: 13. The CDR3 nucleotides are TGTGCCACCAGTGACCCCGCACCTCGACTAGCGGGAGCGACAGATACGCAGTATTTT. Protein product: CATSDPAPRLAGATDTQYF.

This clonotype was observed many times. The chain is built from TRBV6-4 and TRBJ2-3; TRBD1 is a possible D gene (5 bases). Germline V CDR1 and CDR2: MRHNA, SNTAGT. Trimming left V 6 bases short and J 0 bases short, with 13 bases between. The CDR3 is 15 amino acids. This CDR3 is CASSLGDPSTDTQYF. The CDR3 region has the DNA TGTGCCAGCAGCCTAGGGGATCCTAGCACAGATACGCAGTATTTT.

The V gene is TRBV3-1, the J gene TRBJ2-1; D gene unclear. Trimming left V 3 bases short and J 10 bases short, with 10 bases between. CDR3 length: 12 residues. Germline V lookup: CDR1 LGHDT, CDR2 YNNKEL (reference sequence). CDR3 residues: CASSQGFVEQFF. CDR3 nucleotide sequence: TGTGCCAGCAGCCAGGGGTTTGTCGAGCAGTTCTTC.

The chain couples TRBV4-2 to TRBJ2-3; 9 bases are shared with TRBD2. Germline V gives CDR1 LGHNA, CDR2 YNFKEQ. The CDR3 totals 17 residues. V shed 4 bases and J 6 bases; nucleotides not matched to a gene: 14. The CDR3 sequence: CASSPRGREGLGDTQYF. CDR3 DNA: TGTGCCAGCAGCCCGAGGGGGCGGGAGGGCCTAGGGGATACGCAGTATTTT.